Shown below are 28 T cell receptor beta chains from a single sample sequenced in a study of blood T cell repertoires in COVID-19. Repertoires were generated with immunoSEQ multiplex PCR, while TCRdb's copy carries only in-frame clones and drops some. The table lists about 210,000 clones, around 85% of them singletons. Material: peripheral blood. The receptors derive from a woman in her 70s with COVID-19, enrolled during active disease.

This chain joins TRBV3-1 (or the pseudogene TRBV3-2) and TRBJ1-2; D is uncertain. The CDR3 loop spans 13 amino acids. Germline CDR1 reads LGHDT; CDR2 reads YNNKEL (reference sequence). V lost 0 bases, J lost 7 bases, and 9 bases lay in between. Here the CDR3 reads CASSQDRLFGYTF. In DNA, the CDR3 is TGTGCCAGCAGCCAAGATCGTCTCTTTGGCTACACCTTC.

The chain recombines TRBV9 with TRBJ2-7; 12 positions match TRBD2. V dropped 3 bases and J dropped 3; count of bases not matched to a gene: 7. This CDR3 is built from 16 residues. Germline assignment: CDR1 SGDLS and CDR2 YYNGEE. CDR3 bases: TGTGCCAGCAGCGGGCCGGGACTAGCGGGTTTCTACGAGCAGTACTTC. It translates to CASSGPGLAGFYEQYF.

The chain recombines TRBV29-1 with TRBJ2-7; D possibly corresponds to TRBD1 (7 bases). The germline V gene has CDR1 SQVTM and CDR2 ANQGSEA. V lost 3 bases to trimming and J lost 0 bases, with 12 bases between them. The CDR3 consists of 14 residues. The CDR3 reads CSVEEGQHSYEQYF. CDR3 coding DNA: TGCAGCGTTGAGGAGGGACAGCACTCCTACGAGCAGTACTTC.

This rearrangement joins TRBV3-1 (or the pseudogene TRBV3-2) to TRBJ2-5; 8 bases line up with TRBD2. The J segment lost 5 bases and the V segment lost 4 bases, leaving 6 bases of the junction unmatched. The germline V gene has CDR1 LGHDT and CDR2 YNNKEL (reference sequence). The CDR3 length is 14 residues. The CDR3 DNA sequence: TGTGCCAGCAGCCTCTACTCGGGGGGGGAGACCCAGTACTTC. Residues: CASSLYSGGETQYF.

V gene TRBV7-2 combines with J gene TRBJ1-4; maybe TRBD1 (5 bases). Germline loops: CDR1 SGHTA, CDR2 FQGNSA. The V end lost 7 bases, the J end lost 2 bases, and 14 bases lay between the germline ends. The CDR3 extends over 15 amino acids. In DNA, the CDR3 is TGTGCCAGCACTGGCCAGTGGGGCACTAATGAAAAACTGTTTTTT. Translation: CASTGQWGTNEKLFF.

The gene calls are TRBV5-1 and TRBJ1-6; D gene uncertain. CDR3 size: 12 residues. With 5 bases removed from V and 8 bases from J, the gap between germline ends came to 8 bases. Germline V gene sequence: CDR1 SGHRS, CDR2 YFSETQ. DNA of the CDR3: TGCGCCAGCAGGGCGGGAGATTCACCCCTCCACTTT. Translating gives CASRAGDSPLHF.

V gene TRBV6-5 combines with J gene TRBJ2-7; D is ambiguous. V was pared by 2 bases and J by 7 bases, with 9 bases between. This CDR3 has 12 amino acids. Germline values: CDR1 MNHEY, CDR2 SVGAGI. The CDR3 DNA reads TGTGCCAGCAGTTACCCCTCCCGGGAGCAGTACTTC. Translated: CASSYPSREQYF.

The chain combines TRBV5-1 with TRBJ2-6; D not certain. There are 18 residues in the CDR3. Trimming shortened V by 0 bases and J by 1 base, and 14 bases separated the two germline ends. Per the germline V gene, CDR1 is SGHRS and CDR2 is YFSETQ. CDR3 DNA: TGCGCCAGCAGCTTGGGGTCGGCCCTCGGGTCTGGGGCCAACGTCCTGACTTTC. This gives the protein CASSLGSALGSGANVLTF.

The rearrangement uses TRBV5-1 and TRBJ2-3; 8 nucleotides align to TRBD2. The CDR3 extends over 16 amino acids. The V segment lost 4 bases and the J segment 0 bases; nucleotides outside the gene matches: 7. Germline CDR1 and CDR2: SGHRS and YFSETQ. CDR3 sequence: CASSPTSGASTDTQYF. The CDR3 DNA sequence: TGCGCCAGCAGCCCTACTAGCGGAGCTAGCACAGATACGCAGTATTTT.

The rearrangement joins TRBV25-1 to TRBJ1-1; unclear D gene. The V end was cut by 4 bases, the J end by 5 bases, with 14 bases between. Germline CDR1 and CDR2: MGHDK and SYGVNS. The CDR3 is made up of 14 amino acids. CDR3 DNA sequence: TGTGCCAGCAGTGCCCTTGGAGCAGCGACTGAAGCTTTCTTT. Translation: CASSALGAATEAFF.

The rearrangement uses TRBV6-4 and TRBJ1-2; possibly TRBD1 for D (6 bases). CDR1 is MRHNA, CDR2 SNTAGT, per germline. CDR3 size: 15 residues. Trimming pared 5 bases from V and 4 bases from J, leaving 17 bases between. Here the CDR3 reads CASSLAPGTPYGYTF. CDR3 nucleotide sequence: TGTGCCAGCAGTCTCGCACCCGGGACACCCTATGGCTACACCTTC.

The chain uses TRBV19 and TRBJ1-3; tentative D call: TRBD1 (5 bases). V lost 3 bases and J lost 2, with 17 bases in between. Germline V gene sequence: CDR1 LNHDA, CDR2 SQIVND (reference sequence). This CDR3 comprises 17 residues. DNA of the CDR3: TGTGCCAGTAGTATGGGCCTGGGGCAGTTAACTGGAAACACCATATATTTT. Translated: CASSMGLGQLTGNTIYF. Drawing the rest from reference TRBV19 and TRBJ1-3, the complete variable domain is DGGITQSPKYLFRKEGQNVTLSCEQNLNHDAMYWYRQDPGQGLRLIYYSQIVNDFQKGDIAEGYSVSREKKESFPLTVTSAQKNPTAFYLCASSMGLGQLTGNTIYFGEGSWLTVV.

This clone was counted a few times. The rearrangement uses TRBV4-2 and TRBJ1-1, with 8 bases identical to TRBD1. The J segment lost 5 bases and the V segment lost 4 bases, leaving 6 bases of the junction unmatched. There are 14 residues in the CDR3. The germline gives CDR1 LGHNA, CDR2 YNFKEQ. For the CDR3, the DNA is TGTGCCAGCAGCCCCTCGGGACAGGCAACTGAAGCTTTCTTT. It encodes CASSPSGQATEAFF.

The chain carries TRBV19 and TRBJ1-4, with D possibly being TRBD1 (5 bases). The CDR3 sequence is 17 residues long. Germline V gene data show CDR1 as LNHDA and CDR2 as SQIVND (reference sequence). Trimming took 5 bases from V and 0 from J, leaving 16 bases between them. DNA for the CDR3: TGTGCCAGTAGTTCGGCCAGGGATTCTGCAACTAATGAAAAACTGTTTTTT. The encoded protein is CASSSARDSATNEKLFF.

The chain links TRBV12-3 or TRBV12-4 to TRBJ2-7; D might be TRBD1 (6 bases). The germline V and J ends were trimmed by 2 bases and 7 bases, with 9 bases remaining between them. This CDR3 has 12 amino acids. The CDR3 nucleotides read TGTGCCAGCAGTTTAACAGGGAGAGAGCAGTACTTC. This gives the protein CASSLTGREQYF.

CDR3: CASSELGQGFNEKLFF. CDR3 sequence (DNA): TGTGCCAGCAGTGAACTAGGGCAGGGCTTTAATGAAAAACTGTTTTTT. The chain is built from TRBV2 and TRBJ1-4; possible D gene TRBD1, 5 bases. Germline V gene sequence: CDR1 SNHLY, CDR2 FYNNEI. The V end was cut by 2 bases, the J end by 4 bases, with 14 bases between. This CDR3 spans 16 amino acids.

The chain joins TRBV4-3 to TRBJ2-1, with TRBD1 matching 7 bases. With 2 bases clipped from V and 9 bases from J, the junction kept 10 bases outside the gene matches. CDR1 LGHNA and CDR2 YSLEER come from the germline V gene. This CDR3 is built from 15 residues. CDR3 sequence (DNA): TGCGCCAGCAGCCAAACGACAGGGTATGAAGGTGAGCAGTTCTTC. Encoded protein: CASSQTTGYEGEQFF.

The CDR3 DNA reads as TGCGCCAGCAGCCAATACACCGGGGACGAGCAGTACTTC. Its protein product is CASSQYTGDEQYF. This sequence joins TRBV4-3 and TRBJ2-7, with D possibly matching TRBD2 (5 bases). From germline, CDR1 is LGHNA and CDR2 YSLEER. Trimming pared 2 bases from V and 5 bases from J, leaving 10 bases between. The CDR3 covers 13 residues.

The chain carries TRBV10-2 and TRBJ2-1, with D possibly being TRBD1 (6 bases). V was trimmed by 2 bases and J by 3 bases, leaving 11 bases between them. Per the germline V gene, CDR1 is WSHSY and CDR2 is SAAADI. The CDR3 totals 15 residues. For the CDR3, the DNA is TGCGCCAGCAGTGAGAGTCTAGGGGGCTACAATGAGCAGTTCTTC. Its translation: CASSESLGGYNEQFF.

V and J are TRBV25-1 and TRBJ1-2; weak D call: TRBD1 (6 bases). This CDR3 contains 11 residues. Germline loops: CDR1 MGHDK, CDR2 SYGVNS. V gave up 8 bases and J gave up 5 bases, with 9 bases separating them. The chain's CDR3 is CASSTGYGYTF. DNA for the CDR3: TGTGCCAGCTCAACAGGGTATGGCTACACCTTC.

This clone was detected only once. This chain connects TRBV2 to TRBJ2-5; possibly TRBD2 for D (6 bases). Trimming took off 4 bases at V and 2 bases at J, with 8 bases between the two ends. The CDR3 totals 13 residues. The germline gives CDR1 SNHLY, CDR2 FYNNEI. CDR3 region: CASSGGVQETQYF. Here the CDR3 DNA reads TGTGCCAGCAGTGGGGGGGTTCAAGAGACCCAGTACTTC.

J is TRBJ1-5 and V is TRBV6-6; no clear D gene. Germline lookup yields CDR1 MNHNY and CDR2 SVGAGI (reference sequence). V was pared by 3 bases and J by 9 bases, with 18 bases between. This CDR3 has 15 residues. The CDR3 spells CASSYGRRDMGPQHF. The CDR3 nucleotides are TGTGCCAGCAGTTATGGTAGACGGGATATGGGGCCCCAGCATTTT.

The chain combines TRBV27 with TRBJ1-3, with TRBD1 identical over 7 bases. After removal of 5 bases from V and 3 bases from J, the junction contained 7 bases not matched to a gene. The CDR3 has 15 residues. The germline V gene has CDR1 MNHEY and CDR2 SMNVEV (reference sequence). CDR3 nucleotide sequence: TGTGCCAGCAGTAGGGCAGGGGGAGTTGGAAACACCATATATTTT. Translating it yields CASSRAGGVGNTIYF.

V usage is TRBV19 and J usage is TRBJ2-3; 7 positions agree with TRBD2. The CDR3 length is 13 residues. Unmatched junction bases numbered 0, after V lost 0 bases and J lost 6 bases. CDR1 and CDR2 from the germline V gene are LNHDA and SQIVND (reference sequence). CDR3 protein: CASSIEGGDTQYF. The CDR3 DNA reads TGTGCCAGTAGTATAGAGGGGGGGGATACGCAGTATTTT.

The J gene is TRBJ2-5, the V gene TRBV15; 11 bases match TRBD1. The germline V gene has CDR1 LNHNV and CDR2 YYDKDF (reference sequence). The CDR3 is made up of 16 amino acids. V dropped 3 bases and J dropped 5; count of bases not matched to a gene: 8. CDR3 coding DNA: TGTGCCACCAGCAGGGGACGGGGGACAGGGGGTGAGACCCAGTACTTC. Its translation: CATSRGRGTGGETQYF.

Only one count was recorded for this clone. The chain carries TRBV27 and TRBJ2-1; 14 positions agree with TRBD2. V shed 4 bases and J 1 base; nucleotides not matched to a gene: 9. The CDR3 is 19 amino acids. In germline, CDR1 is MNHEY, CDR2 SMNVEV (reference sequence). CDR3 sequence (DNA): TGTGCCAGCAGTTCACTAATCGGACTAGCGGGGGGATCCTACAATGAGCAGTTCTTC. Translating gives CASSSLIGLAGGSYNEQFF.

The J gene is TRBJ1-1, the V gene TRBV25-1; TRBD1 is a possible D gene (5 bases). Trimming left V 3 bases short and J 1 base short, with 15 bases between. Germline lookup yields CDR1 MGHDK and CDR2 SYGVNS. CDR3 size: 16 residues. CDR3 sequence (DNA): TGTGCCAGCAGTGACCCCGGGACTGGAAGGAACACTGAAGCTTTCTTT. As protein: CASSDPGTGRNTEAFF.

The chain is built from TRBV10-1 and TRBJ1-2, with TRBD1 matching 10 bases. The ends lost 7 bases at V and 9 bases at J; junction bases unmatched: 23. From germline, CDR1 is WNHNN and CDR2 SYGVQD (reference sequence). This CDR3 region has 18 residues. The CDR3 region is CASTRSTFPLRDRGSYTF. The CDR3 DNA reads as TGCGCCAGCACTCGAAGTACCTTCCCCCTCCGGGACAGGGGAAGCTACACCTTC.